This T cell receptor beta chain was identified in a study of cytomegalovirus exposure and HLA in healthy donors. Remarks on this clone: Antigen unknown.

The primer mix had 60 Vbeta and 13 Jbeta primers. Repertoires were generated with immunoSEQ multiplex PCR, while TCRdb's copy carries only in-frame clones and drops some. The sample records about 170,000 clones, 75% to 85% being singletons. Whole-study findings and limits: Later work showed greater clonal expansion in HLA-associated TCR beta chains than in equally common others. Indistinguishable V segments, including TRBV6-2 and TRBV6-3, were excluded. In an earlier analysis, about 87% or about 30%: the productive usage of most TCR beta V segments.

With 2 bases removed from V and 5 bases from J, the gap between germline ends came to 6 bases. This CDR3 comprises 11 residues. Per the germline V gene, CDR1 is DFQATT and CDR2 is SNEGSKA (reference sequence). The chain uses TRBV20-1 and TRBJ2-5, with unresolved D. Sequencing was carried out using PBMCs. This receptor was identified in a woman aged 50 to 65 in good health and CMV-seropositive. The CDR3 is CSARSRETQYF. The CDR3 DNA reads TGCAGTGCTAGATCACGGGAGACCCAGTACTTC.